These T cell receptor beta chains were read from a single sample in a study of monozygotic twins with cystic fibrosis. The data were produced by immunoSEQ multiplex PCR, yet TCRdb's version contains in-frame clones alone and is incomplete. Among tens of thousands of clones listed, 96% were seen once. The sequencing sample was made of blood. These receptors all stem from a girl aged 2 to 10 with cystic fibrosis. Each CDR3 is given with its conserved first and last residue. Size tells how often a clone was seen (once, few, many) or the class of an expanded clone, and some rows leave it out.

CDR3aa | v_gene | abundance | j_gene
CASSQDRSSGNEQFF | TRBV4-2 | NA | TRBJ2-1
CASSPGLAAETQYF | TRBV5-1 | NA | TRBJ2-5
CASSQVDGGDYGYTF | TRBV4-1 | few | TRBJ1-2
CASRETGGETQYF | TRBV6-1 | NA | TRBJ2-5
CASSPPGWTEAFF | TRBV27 | once | TRBJ1-1
CASSAGAGFQETQYF | TRBV9 | NA | TRBJ2-5
CASSLHGGPSGNEQYF | TRBV5-5 | NA | TRBJ2-7
CASSPRTALGYGYTF | TRBV18 | NA | TRBJ1-2
CASITVGAGSNYGYTF | TRBV7-2 | NA | TRBJ1-2
CASSLYWEQPQHF | TRBV7-2 | NA | TRBJ1-5
CASSVEGRVTEAFF | TRBV9 | NA | TRBJ1-1
CASSPLANWGALVNTEAFF | TRBV18 | NA | TRBJ1-1
CASSPGQMNGYTF | TRBV27 | NA | TRBJ1-2
CASSLTGRAQDEQFF | TRBV27 | NA | TRBJ2-1
CASSLMVGGPNEQFF | TRBV7-3 | once | TRBJ2-1
CASSPVPAGVYNEQFF | TRBV16 | NA | TRBJ2-1
CSVGDLGGSNYGYTF | TRBV29-1 | NA | TRBJ1-2
CASSWGTRRELPDTQYF | TRBV7-9 | NA | TRBJ2-3
CAWSSPSSGNTIYF | TRBV30 | NA | TRBJ1-3
CASSEWAVDNEQFF | TRBV10-1 | once | TRBJ2-1
CASSDRTAQTGEQYF | TRBV18 | NA | TRBJ2-7
CASSTTGLGNQPQHF | TRBV27 | NA | TRBJ1-5
CATGAGPGPQHF | TRBV27 | NA | TRBJ1-5
CASSQVGIRQTEAFF | TRBV4-1 | NA | TRBJ1-1
CASSLESTSGNTIYF | TRBV7-2 | NA | TRBJ1-3
CASSVHNQPQHF | TRBV5-4 | once | TRBJ1-5
CASGGLASYEQYF | TRBV7-8 | NA | TRBJ2-7
CSVGLQGRYEQYF | TRBV29-1 | NA | TRBJ2-7
CASSLGSRTARNEQFF | TRBV7-9 | NA | TRBJ2-1
CASSGTGGGLSNQPQHF | TRBV18 | once | TRBJ1-5
CASSSRGTGGADTQYF | TRBV28 | NA | TRBJ2-3
CASSLREGLHNEQFF | TRBV11-2 | NA | TRBJ2-1
CASSVAASGRGPETQYF | TRBV9 | NA | TRBJ2-5
CASSQAGGGETQYF | TRBV2 | NA | TRBJ2-5
CASSPRLAGEDEQFF | TRBV5-4 | NA | TRBJ2-1
CASAYSPWGTGDSYGYTF | TRBV7-2 | once | TRBJ1-2
CASSLTSGSTDTQYF | TRBV28 | NA | TRBJ2-3
CSTTGTSVNTGELFF | TRBV29-1 | NA | TRBJ2-2
CASSLCWSTGSLPEQYF | TRBV28 | once | TRBJ2-7
CASSLRGGSSYNEQFF | TRBV7-9 | NA | TRBJ2-1
CASSLTYEQYF | TRBV5-8 | NA | TRBJ2-7
CASSPPGLSGQNTGELFF | TRBV7-9 | NA | TRBJ2-2
CASSLVGVTSGNTIYF | TRBV5-1 | NA | TRBJ1-3
CASSEWDRGVENIQYF | TRBV6-1 | NA | TRBJ2-4
CSVATGNYKNYGYTF | TRBV29-1 | NA | TRBJ1-2
CASSFRSSGRIEQFF | TRBV7-3 | NA | TRBJ2-1
CSVDRRGQGSSFF | TRBV29-1 | NA | TRBJ1-1
CASSDLGTTNTGELFF | TRBV2 | once | TRBJ2-2
CASSLAGALKDEQFF | TRBV2 | NA | TRBJ2-1
CASSPIGSDRARDF | TRBV18 | NA | TRBJ2-4
CASSAVSGFWTDTQYF | TRBV25-1 | NA | TRBJ2-3
CAARPGLENTGELFF | TRBV10-2 | NA | TRBJ2-2